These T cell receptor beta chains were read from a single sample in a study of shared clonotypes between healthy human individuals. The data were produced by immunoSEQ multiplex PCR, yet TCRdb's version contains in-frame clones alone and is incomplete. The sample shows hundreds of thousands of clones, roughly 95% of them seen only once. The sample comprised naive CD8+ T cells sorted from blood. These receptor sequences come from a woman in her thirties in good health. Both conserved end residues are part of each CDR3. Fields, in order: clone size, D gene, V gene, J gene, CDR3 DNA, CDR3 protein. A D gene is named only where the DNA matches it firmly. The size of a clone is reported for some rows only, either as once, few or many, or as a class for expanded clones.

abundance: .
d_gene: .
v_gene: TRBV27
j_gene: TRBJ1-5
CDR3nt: TGTGCCAGCAGTTTAGGACATCTTAGCAATCAGCCCCAGCATTTT
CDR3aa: CASSLGHLSNQPQHF

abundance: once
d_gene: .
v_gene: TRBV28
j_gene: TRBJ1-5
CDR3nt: TGTGCCAGCAGTTTTACGGGCGGCAAGGAGGTCAATCAGCCCCAGCATTTT
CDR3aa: CASSFTGGKEVNQPQHF

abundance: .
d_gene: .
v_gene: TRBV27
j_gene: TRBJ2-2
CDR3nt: TGTGCCAGCAGTTCTACCGGGGAGCTGTTTTTT
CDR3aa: CASSSTGELFF

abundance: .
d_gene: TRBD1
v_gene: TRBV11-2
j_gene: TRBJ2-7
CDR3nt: TGTGCCAGCAGCATCGGACAGGGGGCTTACGAGCAGTACTTC
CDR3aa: CASSIGQGAYEQYF

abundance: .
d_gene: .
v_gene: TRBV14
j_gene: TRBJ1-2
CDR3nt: TGTGCCAGCAGCGGACATCGGACAGTGAATAATGGCTACACCTTC
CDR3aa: CASSGHRTVNNGYTF

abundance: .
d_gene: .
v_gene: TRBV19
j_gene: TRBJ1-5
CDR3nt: TGTGCCAGTAGTATCTCGGTGGGGGCGACCGTCAATCAGCCCCAGCATTTT
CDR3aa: CASSISVGATVNQPQHF

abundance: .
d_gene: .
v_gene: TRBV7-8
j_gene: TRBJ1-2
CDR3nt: TGTGCCAGCAGCTTCACAGACGGCTATGGCTACACCTTC
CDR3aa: CASSFTDGYGYTF

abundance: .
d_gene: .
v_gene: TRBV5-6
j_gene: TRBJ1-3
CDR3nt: TGTGCCAGCAGCTTGGCCGGAGGACGCAGGGCCGACACCATATATTTT
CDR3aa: CASSLAGGRRADTIYF

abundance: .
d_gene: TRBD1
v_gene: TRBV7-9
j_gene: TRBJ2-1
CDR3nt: TGTGCCAGCAGACGGGACAGCTATGAGCAGTTCTTC
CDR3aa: CASRRDSYEQFF

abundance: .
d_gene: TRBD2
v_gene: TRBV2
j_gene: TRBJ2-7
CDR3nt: TGTGCCAGCAGTCGGACTAGCGGGAGGTTGTACGAGCAGTACTTC
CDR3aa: CASSRTSGRLYEQYF

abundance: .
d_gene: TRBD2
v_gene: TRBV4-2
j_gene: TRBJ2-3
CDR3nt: TGTGCCAGCAGCCAAGACCCAGCGGGGGACCCCACAGATACGCAGTATTTT
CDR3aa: CASSQDPAGDPTDTQYF

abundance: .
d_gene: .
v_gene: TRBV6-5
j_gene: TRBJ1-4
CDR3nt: TGTGCCAGCAGTTACTCCCGGGACGGAGAAAAACTGTTTTTT
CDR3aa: CASSYSRDGEKLFF

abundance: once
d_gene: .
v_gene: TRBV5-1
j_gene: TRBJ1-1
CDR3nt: TGCGCCAGCAGCCCCTCAGGGGCTAGAATGAACACTGAAGCTTTCTTT
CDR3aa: CASSPSGARMNTEAFF

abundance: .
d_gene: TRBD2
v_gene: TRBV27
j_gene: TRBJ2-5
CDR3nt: TGTGCCAGCAGCTCTGGGACTAGCGGGAGAGAGACCCAGTACTTC
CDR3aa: CASSSGTSGRETQYF

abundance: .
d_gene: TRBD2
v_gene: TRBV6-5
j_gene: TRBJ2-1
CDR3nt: TGTGCCAGCGCGGATGGGCTAGCGGGATACAATGAGCAGTTCTTC
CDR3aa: CASADGLAGYNEQFF

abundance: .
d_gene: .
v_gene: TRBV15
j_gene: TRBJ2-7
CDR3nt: TGTGCCACCCAGACTTCTTGGGGGTACGAGCAGTACTTC
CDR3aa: CATQTSWGYEQYF

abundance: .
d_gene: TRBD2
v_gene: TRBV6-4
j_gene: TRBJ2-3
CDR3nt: TGTGCCAGCAGTGAGAAAGTAGGACTAGCGGGAGGTTGCACAGATACGCAGTATTTT
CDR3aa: CASSEKVGLAGGCTDTQYF

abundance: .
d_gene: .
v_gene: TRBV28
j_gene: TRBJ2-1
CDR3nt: TGTGCCAGCCGACAAATCACGAGCTCCTACAATGAGCAGTTCTTC
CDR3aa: CASRQITSSYNEQFF

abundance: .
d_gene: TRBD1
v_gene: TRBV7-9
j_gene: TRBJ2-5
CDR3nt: TGTGCCAGCAGCTGGAGAGGGACAGAAGGAGAGACCCAGTACTTC
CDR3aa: CASSWRGTEGETQYF

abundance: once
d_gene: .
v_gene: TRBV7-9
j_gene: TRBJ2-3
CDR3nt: TGTGCCAGCAGCGGCACTAGCACAGATACGCAGTATTTT
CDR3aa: CASSGTSTDTQYF

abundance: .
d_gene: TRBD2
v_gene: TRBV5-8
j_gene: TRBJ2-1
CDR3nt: TGTGCCAGCAGCTTGGTAGCGGGAGGGTTTGCTGAGCAGTTCTTC
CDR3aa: CASSLVAGGFAEQFF

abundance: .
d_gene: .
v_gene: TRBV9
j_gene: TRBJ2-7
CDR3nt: TGTGCCAGCAGCCTAATTGACGGGCTCGAGCAGTACTTC
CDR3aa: CASSLIDGLEQYF

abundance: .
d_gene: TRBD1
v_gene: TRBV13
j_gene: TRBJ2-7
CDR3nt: TGTGCCAGCAGCTCGTCCGGGACAGGGTCCCACGAGCAGTACTTC
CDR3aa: CASSSSGTGSHEQYF

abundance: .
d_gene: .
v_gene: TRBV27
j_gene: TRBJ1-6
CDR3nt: TGTGCCAGCAGTTTGCTAGGAGCTAATTCACCCCTCCACTTT
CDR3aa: CASSLLGANSPLHF

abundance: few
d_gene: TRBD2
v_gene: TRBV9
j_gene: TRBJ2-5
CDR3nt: TGTGCCAGCAGCTTTAGCGGGACTCAAGAGACCCAGTACTTC
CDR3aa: CASSFSGTQETQYF

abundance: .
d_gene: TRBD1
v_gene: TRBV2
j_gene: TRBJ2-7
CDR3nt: TGTGCCAGCAAGGGGTTCGGGACAGGCGAATCCTACGAGCAGTACTTC
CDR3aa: CASKGFGTGESYEQYF

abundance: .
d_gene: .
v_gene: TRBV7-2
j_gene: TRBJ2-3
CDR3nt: TGTGCCAGCAGCTCCGGAGACATTACAGATACGCAGTATTTT
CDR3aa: CASSSGDITDTQYF

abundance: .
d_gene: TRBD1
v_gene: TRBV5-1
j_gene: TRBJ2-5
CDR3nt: TGCGCCAGCAGCTTCCAGGGACAGTACCAAGAGACCCAGTACTTC
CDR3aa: CASSFQGQYQETQYF

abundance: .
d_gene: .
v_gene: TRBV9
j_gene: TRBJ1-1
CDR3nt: TGTGCCAGCAGCTCAGGCGGCCAAGGCACTGAAGCTTTCTTT
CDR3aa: CASSSGGQGTEAFF

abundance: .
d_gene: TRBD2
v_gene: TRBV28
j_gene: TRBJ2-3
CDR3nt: TGTGCCAGCAGTCCCTGGACTAGCGGGAGCACAGATACGCAGTATTTT
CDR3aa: CASSPWTSGSTDTQYF

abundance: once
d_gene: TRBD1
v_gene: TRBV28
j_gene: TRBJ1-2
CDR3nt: TGTGCCAGCAGGTACCCCGGGACAGCCCTGGGGGGCTACACCTTC
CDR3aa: CASRYPGTALGGYTF

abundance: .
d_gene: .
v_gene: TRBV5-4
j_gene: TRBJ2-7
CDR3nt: TGTGCCAGCAGCAGGGTAGGCGTGGGCGAGCAGTACTTC
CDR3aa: CASSRVGVGEQYF

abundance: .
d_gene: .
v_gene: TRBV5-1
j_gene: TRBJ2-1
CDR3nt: TGCGCCAGCAGCCCCGGCCGTGGCACCTACAATGAGCAGTTCTTC
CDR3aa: CASSPGRGTYNEQFF

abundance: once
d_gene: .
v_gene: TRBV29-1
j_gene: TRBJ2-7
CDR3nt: TGCAGCGTTGAAGGGTTGAGGGGTTCATCATACGAGCAGTACTTC
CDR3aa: CSVEGLRGSSYEQYF

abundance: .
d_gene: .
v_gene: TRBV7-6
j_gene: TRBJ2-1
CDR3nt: TGTGCCAGCAGCCCGGGCAGGAATGAGCAGTTCTTC
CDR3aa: CASSPGRNEQFF

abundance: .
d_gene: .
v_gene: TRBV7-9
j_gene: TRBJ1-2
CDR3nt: TGTGCCAGCAGCTCTTGGGACGGGAACTATGGCTACACCTTC
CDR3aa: CASSSWDGNYGYTF

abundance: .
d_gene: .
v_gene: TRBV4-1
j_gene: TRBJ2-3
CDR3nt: TGCGCCAGCAGCCAGCGGTCCCACACAGATACGCAGTATTTT
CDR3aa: CASSQRSHTDTQYF

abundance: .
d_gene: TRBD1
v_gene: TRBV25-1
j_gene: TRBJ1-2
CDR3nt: TGTGCCAGCAGTGGACAGGGGGCGCGAGGCTACACCTTC
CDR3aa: CASSGQGARGYTF

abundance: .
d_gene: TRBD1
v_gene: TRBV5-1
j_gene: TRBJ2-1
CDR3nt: TGCGCCAGCAGCGTTGACAGGGGGATCCACAATGAGCAGTTCTTC
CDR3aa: CASSVDRGIHNEQFF

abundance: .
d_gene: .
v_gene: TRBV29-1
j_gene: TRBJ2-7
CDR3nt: TGCAGCGTTAATGGGGGGCGTGGTGTAGGGGAGCAGTACTTC
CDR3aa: CSVNGGRGVGEQYF

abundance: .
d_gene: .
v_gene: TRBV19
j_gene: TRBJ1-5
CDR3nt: TGTGCCAGTAGTATGTTTTCAGGGCTTAGCAATCAGCCCCAGCATTTT
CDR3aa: CASSMFSGLSNQPQHF

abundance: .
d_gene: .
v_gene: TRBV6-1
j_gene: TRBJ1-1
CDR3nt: TGTGCCAGCAGTGAAACCCCAAGCAGAAACACTGAAGCTTTCTTT
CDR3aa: CASSETPSRNTEAFF

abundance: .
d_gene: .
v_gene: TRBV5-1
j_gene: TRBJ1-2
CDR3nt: TGCGCCAGCAGCTCCGAGGCCCTGGGGCACTATGGCTACACCTTC
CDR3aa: CASSSEALGHYGYTF

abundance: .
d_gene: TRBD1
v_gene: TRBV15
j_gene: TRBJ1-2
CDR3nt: TGTGCCACCAGCAGACCGGGACAGGGGGCCATTAACTATGGCTACACCTTC
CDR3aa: CATSRPGQGAINYGYTF

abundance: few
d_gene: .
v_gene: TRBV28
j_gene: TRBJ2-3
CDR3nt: TGTGCCAGCAGCCCCCGCACAGATACGCAGTATTTT
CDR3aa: CASSPRTDTQYF

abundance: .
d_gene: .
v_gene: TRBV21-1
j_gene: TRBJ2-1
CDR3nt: TGTGCCAGCAGCAACCCCCTATCAAATGAGCAGTTCTTC
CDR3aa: CASSNPLSNEQFF

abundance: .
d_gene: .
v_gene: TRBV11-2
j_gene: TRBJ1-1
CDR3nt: TGTGCCAGCAGCTTAGGGACGGGCACTGAAGCTTTCTTT
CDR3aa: CASSLGTGTEAFF

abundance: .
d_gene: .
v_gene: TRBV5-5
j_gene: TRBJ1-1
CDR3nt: TGTGCCAGCAGCTTGGTTCTGGGCACTGAAGCTTTCTTT
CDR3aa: CASSLVLGTEAFF

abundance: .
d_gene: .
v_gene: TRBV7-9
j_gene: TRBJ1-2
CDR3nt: TGTGCCAGCAGCTGGCCGGGAGATGGCTACACCTTC
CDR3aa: CASSWPGDGYTF

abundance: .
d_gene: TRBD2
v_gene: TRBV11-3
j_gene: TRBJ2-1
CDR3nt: TGTGCCAGCAGGCCTAGCGGGAGTGGTGAGCAGTTCTTC
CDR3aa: CASRPSGSGEQFF

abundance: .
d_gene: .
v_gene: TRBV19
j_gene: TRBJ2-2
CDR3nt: TGTGCCAGTAGTCCGGGACTTAACACCGGGGAGCTGTTTTTT
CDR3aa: CASSPGLNTGELFF

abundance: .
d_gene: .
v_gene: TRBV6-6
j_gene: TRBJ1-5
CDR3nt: TGTGCCAGCAGTTCCGACAGCAACAATCAGCCCCAGCATTTT
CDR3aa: CASSSDSNNQPQHF

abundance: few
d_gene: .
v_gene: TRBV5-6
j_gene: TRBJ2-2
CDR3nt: TGTGCCAGCAGCTTGGTAGGCACCGGGGAGCTGTTTTTT
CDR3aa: CASSLVGTGELFF

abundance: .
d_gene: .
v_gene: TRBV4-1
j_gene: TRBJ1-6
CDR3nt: TGCGCCAGCAGCCAAGAGGGGGGGAGCGGAGGATCACCCCTCCACTTT
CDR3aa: CASSQEGGSGGSPLHF

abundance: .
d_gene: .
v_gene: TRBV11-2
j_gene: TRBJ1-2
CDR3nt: TGTGCCAGCAGCTTAGGTTGGGACTATGGCTACACCTTC
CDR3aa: CASSLGWDYGYTF

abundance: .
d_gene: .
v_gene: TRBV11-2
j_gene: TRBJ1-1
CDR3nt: TGTGCCAGCAGCTTACTTGCCGTCAGCCGGGACACTGAAGCTTTCTTT
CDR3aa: CASSLLAVSRDTEAFF

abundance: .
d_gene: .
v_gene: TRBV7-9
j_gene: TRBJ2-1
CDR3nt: TGTGCCACCTCCAGGTCGAGGAATGAGCAGTTCTTC
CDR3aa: CATSRSRNEQFF